The rows below give T cell receptor beta chains drawn from one sample of a study of blood T cell repertoires in COVID-19. Profiled with immunoSEQ multiplex PCR; TCRdb holds only in-frame clones, not every one. The sample includes around 250,000 clones, about 80% of them seen just once. The sample taken for sequencing was peripheral blood. The receptors were gathered from a man aged 25 to 45 who had recovered from COVID-19. Both conserved end residues are part of each CDR3. A D gene is named only where the DNA matches it firmly. Some rows mark clone size as missing; the rest say once, few, many or name a class of expanded clone.

abundance	d_gene	len	j_gene	v_gene	CDR3aa	CDR3nt
NA	NA	15	TRBJ2-5	TRBV5-1	CASIDSVGAQETQYF	TGCGCCAGCATTGATTCGGTGGGAGCACAAGAGACCCAGTACTTC
NA	NA	14	TRBJ2-7	TRBV5-1	CASSLGQGKVAQYF	TGCGCCAGCAGCTTGGGGCAGGGGAAGGTAGCGCAGTACTTC
NA	NA	16	TRBJ1-1	TRBV7-8	CASSLGFASEGTEAFF	TGTGCCAGCAGCTTAGGTTTTGCCTCGGAGGGCACTGAAGCTTTCTTT
few	NA	15	TRBJ1-5	TRBV15	CATSRDPGSNQPQHF	TGTGCCACCAGCAGAGATCCAGGGAGCAATCAGCCCCAGCATTTT
NA	TRBD2	17	TRBJ2-5	TRBV19	CASSIKVRGGPRETQYF	TGTGCCAGTAGTATAAAGGTGCGGGGGGGCCCTCGAGAGACCCAGTACTTC
NA	NA	13	TRBJ1-1	TRBV12-3/TRBV12-4	CASSLTGVTEAFF	TGTGCCAGCAGTTTAACGGGGGTGACTGAAGCTTTCTTT
NA	NA	13	TRBJ2-7	TRBV12-3/TRBV12-4	CASSSDYAYEQYF	TGTGCCAGCAGTTCAGATTACGCCTACGAGCAGTACTTC
NA	TRBD1	15	TRBJ2-1	TRBV11-3	CASSPGTANYNEQFF	TGTGCCAGCAGCCCAGGGACAGCAAATTACAATGAGCAGTTCTTC
NA	NA	12	TRBJ1-2	TRBV10-2	CASPPLEGGYTF	TGCGCCAGTCCACCCCTAGAAGGCGGCTACACCTTC
NA	TRBD2	17	TRBJ2-3	TRBV11-2	CASSLVRLAGNTDTQYF	TGTGCCAGCAGCTTAGTCCGCCTAGCGGGGAACACAGATACGCAGTATTTT
NA	NA	16	TRBJ2-5	TRBV15	CATSRATRASPGTQYF	TGTGCCACCAGCAGGGCGACCAGAGCCAGTCCGGGGACCCAGTACTTC